The 11 T cell receptor beta chains reported below all come from one sample, sequenced in a study of human T cells and chemical hapten exposure. Regarding time point: healthy volunteer bleed at 2 weeks. It was from unfractionated whole blood that total RNA was extracted. TCRdb processed the RACE reads anew with MiXCR; each CDR3 protein has one entry. The sample lists 80,000 to 100,000 distinct CDR3 sequences, about 8.6% occurring once. Sequenced: whole blood. All receptors come from a female donor in good health. Some clones in this sample may be carry-over from other donors' samples.

This clonotype was picked up many times. The chain recombines TRBV27 with TRBJ2-3; no clear D gene. V dropped 4 bases and J dropped 0 bases, with 8 bases sitting between them. The germline V gene has CDR1 MNHEY and CDR2 SMNVEV (reference sequence). The CDR3 extends over 14 amino acids. The CDR3 spells CASSSDASTDTQYF. CDR3 coding DNA: TGTGCCAGCAGTTCCGACGCTAGCACAGATACGCAGTATTTT.

To note about this clonotype: One end of the junction fails to match germline, which may point to a read error. The chain joins TRBV12-5 to TRBJ1-3; TRBD1 might be the D (6 bases). The CDR3 contains 14 residues. Germline assignment: CDR1 LGHNT and CDR2 FRNRAP. This CDR3 reads CSSGFGTSGNTIYF. The CDR3 region has the DNA TGTTCTAGTGGTTTCGGGACAAGTGGAAACACCATATATTTT.

This chain uses TRBV12-3 or TRBV12-4 with TRBJ1-3; D gene ambiguous. This CDR3 contains 15 residues. V was clipped by 6 bases and J by 0 bases, with 12 bases between them. The CDR3 here is CASSRRTVSGNTIYF. CDR3 DNA: TGTGCCAGCAGCCGAAGGACGGTCTCTGGAAACACCATATATTTT.

This chain joins TRBV23-1 and TRBJ2-1; TRBD1 might be the D (6 bases). TRBV23-1 is classed as an ORF, of uncertain function. V lost 0 bases and J lost 7, with 22 bases in between. The CDR3 extends over 18 amino acids. The CDR3 region has the DNA TGCGCCAGCAGTCAATCACTCTTTGACAGGCCCCTACAGAATGAGCAGTTCTTC. It codes for CASSQSLFDRPLQNEQFF.

This clonotype was counted a few times. The chain couples TRBV20-1 to TRBJ1-5, with 9 positions matching TRBD1. This CDR3 is 15 amino acids long. Germline trimming cut 1 base from V and 5 bases from J; bases unmatched to any gene: 6. Per germline, CDR1 DFQATT and CDR2 SNEGSKA (reference sequence). CDR3 region: CSARVGGQGHQPQHF. CDR3 DNA: TGCAGTGCTAGAGTAGGAGGACAGGGGCATCAGCCCCAGCATTTT.

The CDR3, as DNA: TGCAGCGTTAGCACCCCCGATACGCAGTATTTT. It encodes CSVSTPDTQYF. This chain links TRBV29-1 with TRBJ2-3; D unclear. The CDR3 covers 11 residues. Germline values: CDR1 SQVTM, CDR2 ANQGSEA. V lost 5 bases and J 6 bases, leaving 9 bases between the germline ends.

This clonotype was detected only a few times. CDR3 protein: CASSIVRIGSGANVLTF. CDR3 DNA: TGTGCCAGTAGTATAGTCCGGATAGGCTCTGGGGCCAACGTCCTGACTTTC. The chain employs TRBV19 and TRBJ2-6; D is undetermined. V was cut by 1 base and J by 0 bases, with 10 bases left in between. This CDR3 is 17 amino acids long. Germline V gene data show CDR1 as LNHDA and CDR2 as SQIVND (reference sequence).

This clonotype has at least ten counts. The rearrangement joins TRBV9 to TRBJ2-2; 8 positions match TRBD2. Germline values: CDR1 SGDLS, CDR2 YYNGEE. Trimming took 0 bases from V and 6 from J; bases not matched to a gene: 13. CDR3 size: 18 residues. CDR3 DNA: TGTGCCAGCAGCGTAGGGCCTACGGGACTAGGGTCGTCCGGGGAGCTGTTTTTT. Translated, it gives CASSVGPTGLGSSGELFF. The full variable domain, rest sourced from reference TRBV9 and TRBJ2-2, is DSGVTQTPKHLITATGQRVTLRCSPRSGDLSVYWYQQSLDQGLQFLIQYYNGEERAKGNILERFSAQQFPDLHSELNLSSLELGDSALYFCASSVGPTGLGSSGELFFGEGSRLTVL.

This clonotype was counted only a few times. The genes are TRBV27 and TRBJ2-2, with 13 nucleotides matching TRBD2. Germline lookup yields CDR1 MNHEY and CDR2 SMNVEV (reference sequence). This CDR3 has 17 amino acids. Trimming cost V 5 bases and J 6 bases; bases outside gene matches: 9. The CDR3 spells CASSPYRLAGGPGELFF. DNA for the CDR3: TGTGCCAGCAGTCCCTACCGACTAGCGGGAGGTCCCGGGGAGCTGTTTTTT.

The J gene is TRBJ1-1, the V gene TRBV5-4; D not resolved. The germline gives CDR1 SGHNT, CDR2 YYREEE (reference sequence). Trimming pared 0 bases from V and 1 base from J, leaving 4 bases between. The CDR3 totals 13 residues. CDR3 in amino acids: CASSLVPNTEAFF. CDR3 in DNA: TGTGCCAGCAGCTTGGTACCGAACACTGAAGCTTTCTTT. The complete variable domain, with remaining parts taken from reference TRBV5-4 and TRBJ1-1, reads ETGVTQSPTHLIKTRGQQVTLRCSSQSGHNTVSWYQQALGQGPQFIFQYYREEENGRGNFPPRFSGLQFPNYSSELNVNALELDDSALYLCASSLVPNTEAFFGQGTRLTVV.

The chain combines TRBV20-1 with TRBJ1-6, with 7 bases matching TRBD1. The CDR3 has 14 residues. The J segment lost 7 bases and the V segment lost 6 bases, leaving 9 bases of the junction unmatched. The germline gives CDR1 DFQATT, CDR2 SNEGSKA (reference sequence). The CDR3 DNA sequence: TGCAGTGCCACTCTACAGGGGTGGAATTCACCCCTCCACTTT. This translates into CSATLQGWNSPLHF.